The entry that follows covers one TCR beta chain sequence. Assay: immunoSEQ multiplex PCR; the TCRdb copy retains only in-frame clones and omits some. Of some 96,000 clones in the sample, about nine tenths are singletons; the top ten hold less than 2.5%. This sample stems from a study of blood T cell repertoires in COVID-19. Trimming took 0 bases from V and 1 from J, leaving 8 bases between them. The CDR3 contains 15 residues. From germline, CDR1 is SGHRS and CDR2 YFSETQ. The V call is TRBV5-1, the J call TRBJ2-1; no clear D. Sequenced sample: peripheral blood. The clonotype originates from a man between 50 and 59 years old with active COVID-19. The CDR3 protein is CASSLEAESYNEQFF. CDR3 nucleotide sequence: TGCGCCAGCAGCTTGGAGGCGGAGTCCTACAATGAGCAGTTCTTC.